This paragraph covers one T cell receptor (beta chain) sequence. These data come from a study of blood T cell repertoires in COVID-19. Libraries were prepared by immunoSEQ multiplex PCR; TCRdb keeps only in-frame clonotypes and omits some of them. The profile shows under 200,000 clones, approximately 83% of them singletons. V gave up 1 base and J gave up 0 bases, with 9 bases separating them. The CDR3 contains 15 residues. Germline loops: CDR1 SGHTA, CDR2 FQGNSA. The TCR comes from a woman older than 75 with active or convalescent COVID-19. This chain connects TRBV7-2 to TRBJ1-1, with unresolved D. Sequences were obtained from peripheral blood. CDR3 coding DNA: TGTGCCAGCAGCTTAGGGGCAGCCATGAACACTGAAGCTTTCTTT. Translating it yields CASSLGAAMNTEAFF.